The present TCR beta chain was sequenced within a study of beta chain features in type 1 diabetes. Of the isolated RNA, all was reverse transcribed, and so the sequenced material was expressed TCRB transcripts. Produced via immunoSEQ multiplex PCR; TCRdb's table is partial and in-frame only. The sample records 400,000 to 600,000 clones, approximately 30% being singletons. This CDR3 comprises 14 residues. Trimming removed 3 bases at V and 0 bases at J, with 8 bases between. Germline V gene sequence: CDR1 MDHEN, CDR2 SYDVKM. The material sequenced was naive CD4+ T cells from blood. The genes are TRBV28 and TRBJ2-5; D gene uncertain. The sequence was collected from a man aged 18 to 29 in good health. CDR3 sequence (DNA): TGTGCCAGCAGTTTTTACAGAGACCAAGAGACCCAGTACTTC. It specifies CASSFYRDQETQYF. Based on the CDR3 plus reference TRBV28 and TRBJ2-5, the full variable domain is DVKVTQSSRYLVKRTGEKVFLECVQDMDHENMFWYRQDPGLGLRLIYFSYDVKMKEKGDIPEGYSVSREKKERFSLILESASTNQTSMYLCASSFYRDQETQYFGPGTRLLVL.